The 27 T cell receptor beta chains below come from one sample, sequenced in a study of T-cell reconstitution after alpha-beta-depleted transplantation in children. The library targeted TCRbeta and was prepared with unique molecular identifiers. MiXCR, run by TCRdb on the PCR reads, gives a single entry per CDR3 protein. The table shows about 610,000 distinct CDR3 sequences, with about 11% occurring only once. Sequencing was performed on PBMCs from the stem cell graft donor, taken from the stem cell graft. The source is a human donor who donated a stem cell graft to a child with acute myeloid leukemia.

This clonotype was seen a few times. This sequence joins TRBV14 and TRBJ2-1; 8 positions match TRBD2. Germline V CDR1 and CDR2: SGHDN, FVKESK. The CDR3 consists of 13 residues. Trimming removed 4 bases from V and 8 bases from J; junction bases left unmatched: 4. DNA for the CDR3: TGTGCCAGCAGCCCAGGACTAGCCTATGAGCAGTTCTTC. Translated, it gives CASSPGLAYEQFF.

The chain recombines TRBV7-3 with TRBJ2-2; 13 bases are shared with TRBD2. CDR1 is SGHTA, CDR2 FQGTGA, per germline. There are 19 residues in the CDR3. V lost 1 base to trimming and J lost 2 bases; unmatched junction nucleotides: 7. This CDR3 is CASSLKLGLAGSNTGELFF. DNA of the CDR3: TGTGCCAGCAGCTTAAAATTGGGACTAGCGGGATCCAACACCGGGGAGCTGTTTTTT.

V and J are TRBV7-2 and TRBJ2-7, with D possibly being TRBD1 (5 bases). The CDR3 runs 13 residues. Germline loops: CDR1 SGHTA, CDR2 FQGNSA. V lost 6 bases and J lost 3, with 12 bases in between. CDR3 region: CASSFDSYYEQYF. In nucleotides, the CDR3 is TGTGCCAGCAGTTTCGACAGCTACTACGAGCAGTACTTC.

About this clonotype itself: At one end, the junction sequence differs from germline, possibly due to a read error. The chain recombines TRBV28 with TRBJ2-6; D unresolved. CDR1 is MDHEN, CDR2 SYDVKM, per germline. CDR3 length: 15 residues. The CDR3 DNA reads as TGTGCCAGCAGTTCTACAGCTTCTGAGGCCAACGTCCTGACTTTC. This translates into CASSSTASEANVLTF. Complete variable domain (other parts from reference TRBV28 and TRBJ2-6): DVKVTQSSRYLVKRTGEKVFLECVQDMDHENMFWYRQDPGLGLRLIYFSYDVKMKEKGDIPEGYSVSREKKERFSLILESASTNQTSMYLCASSSTASEANVLTFGAGSRLTVL.

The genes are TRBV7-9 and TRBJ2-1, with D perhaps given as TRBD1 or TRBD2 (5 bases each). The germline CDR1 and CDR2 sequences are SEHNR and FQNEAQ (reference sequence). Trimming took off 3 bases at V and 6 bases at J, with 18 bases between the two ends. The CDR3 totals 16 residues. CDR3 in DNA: TGTGCCAGCAGCTTCTCGGGCTCTACGGGACGCAATGAGCAGTTCTTC. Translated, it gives CASSFSGSTGRNEQFF.

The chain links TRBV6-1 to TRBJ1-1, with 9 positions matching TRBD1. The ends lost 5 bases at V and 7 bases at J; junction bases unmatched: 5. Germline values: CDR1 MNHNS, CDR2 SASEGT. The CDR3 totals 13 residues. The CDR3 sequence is CASSRTGANEAFF. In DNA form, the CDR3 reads TGTGCCAGCAGTCGGACAGGGGCGAATGAAGCTTTCTTT.

The CDR3 DNA is TGTGCCAGCAGCTTAGTGGGGACAGGATCACCCCTCCACTTT. This encodes CASSLVGTGSPLHF. The chain recombines TRBV7-2 with TRBJ1-6; 8 bases are shared with TRBD1. Trimming removed 1 base from V and 10 bases from J; junction bases left unmatched: 3. The CDR3 loop spans 14 amino acids. Germline V gives CDR1 SGHTA, CDR2 FQGNSA. The variable domain in full, completed from reference TRBV7-2 and TRBJ1-6, reads GAGVSQSPSNKVTEKGKDVELRCDPISGHTALYWYRQSLGQGLEFLIYFQGNSAPDKSGLPSDRFSAERTGGSVSTLTIQRTQQEDSAVYLCASSLVGTGSPLHFGNGTRLTVT.

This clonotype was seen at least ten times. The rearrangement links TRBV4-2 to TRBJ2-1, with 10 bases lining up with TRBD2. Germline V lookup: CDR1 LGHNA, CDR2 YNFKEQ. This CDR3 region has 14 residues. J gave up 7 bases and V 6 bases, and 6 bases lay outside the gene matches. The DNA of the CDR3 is TGTGCCAGCAGGACAGGACTAGCGGCTAATGAGCAGTTCTTC. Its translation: CASRTGLAANEQFF.

The CDR3 protein is CASSQKVNTGELFF. CDR3 in DNA: TGTGCCAGCAGCCAGAAAGTTAACACCGGGGAGCTGTTTTTT. The V and J genes are TRBV3-1 and TRBJ2-2, with D unresolved. The CDR3 runs 14 residues. The germline V and J ends were trimmed by 3 bases and 2 bases, with 7 bases remaining between them. Germline assignment: CDR1 LGHDT and CDR2 YNNKEL (reference sequence). Full variable domain (rest looked up from reference TRBV3-1 and TRBJ2-2): DTAVSQTPKYLVTQMGNDKSIKCEQNLGHDTMYWYKQDSKKFLKIMFSYNNKELIINETVPNRFSPKSPDKAHLNLHINSLELGDSAVYFCASSQKVNTGELFFGEGSRLTVL.

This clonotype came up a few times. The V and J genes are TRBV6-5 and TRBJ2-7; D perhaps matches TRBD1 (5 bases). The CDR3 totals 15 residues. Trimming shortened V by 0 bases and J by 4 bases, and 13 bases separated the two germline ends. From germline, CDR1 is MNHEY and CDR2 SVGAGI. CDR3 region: CASSYSPQGTYEQYF. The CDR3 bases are TGTGCCAGCAGTTACTCACCCCAGGGTACTTACGAGCAGTACTTC.

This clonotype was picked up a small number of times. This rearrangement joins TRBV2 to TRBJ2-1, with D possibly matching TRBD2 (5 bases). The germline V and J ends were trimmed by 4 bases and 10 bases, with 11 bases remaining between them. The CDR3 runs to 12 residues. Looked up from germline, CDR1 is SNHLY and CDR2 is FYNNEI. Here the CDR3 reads CASSGGVGEQFF. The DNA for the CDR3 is TGTGCCAGCAGTGGGGGAGTTGGGGAGCAGTTCTTC.

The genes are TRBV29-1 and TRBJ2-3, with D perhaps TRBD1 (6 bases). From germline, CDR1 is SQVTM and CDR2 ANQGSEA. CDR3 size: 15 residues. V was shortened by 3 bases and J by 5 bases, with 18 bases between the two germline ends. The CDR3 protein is CSVDVTGTHGDTQYF. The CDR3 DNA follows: TGCAGCGTTGATGTGACAGGAACCCACGGAGATACGCAGTATTTT.

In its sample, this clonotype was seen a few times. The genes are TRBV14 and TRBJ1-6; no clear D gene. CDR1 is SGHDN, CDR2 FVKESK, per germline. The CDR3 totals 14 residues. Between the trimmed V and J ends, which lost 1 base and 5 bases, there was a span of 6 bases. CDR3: CASSQAGNNSPLHF. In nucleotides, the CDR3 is TGTGCCAGCAGCCAAGCTGGTAATAATTCACCCCTCCACTTT.

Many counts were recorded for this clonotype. CDR3 amino acids: CAIRTRLESDTQYF. The CDR3 DNA is TGTGCCATCAGGACGAGACTAGAATCAGATACGCAGTATTTT. The rearrangement uses TRBV10-3 and TRBJ2-3; D is possibly TRBD2 (6 bases). The CDR3 totals 14 residues. Trimming took 6 bases from V and 4 from J, leaving 14 bases between them. In germline, CDR1 is ENHRY, CDR2 SYGVKD.

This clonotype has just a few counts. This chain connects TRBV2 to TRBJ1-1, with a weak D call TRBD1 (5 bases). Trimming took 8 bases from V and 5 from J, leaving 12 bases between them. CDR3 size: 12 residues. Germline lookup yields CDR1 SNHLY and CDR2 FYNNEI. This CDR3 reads CASRVEGTEAFF. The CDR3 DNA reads TGTGCCAGCCGTGTAGAGGGGACTGAAGCTTTCTTT. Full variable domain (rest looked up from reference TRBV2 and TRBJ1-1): EPEVTQTPSHQVTQMGQEVILRCVPISNHLYFYWYRQILGQKVEFLVSFYNNEISEKSEIFDDQFSVERPDGSNFTLKIRSTKLEDSAMYFCASRVEGTEAFFGQGTRLTVV.

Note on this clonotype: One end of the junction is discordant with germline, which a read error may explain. CDR3 residues: CASIYAPLAVRRDTQYF. The DNA for the CDR3 is TGTGCCAGCATTTACGCCCCACTAGCGGTCCGAAGAGATACGCAGTATTTT. The chain couples TRBV6-2 or TRBV6-3 to TRBJ2-3; 8 nucleotides line up with TRBD2. There are 17 residues in the CDR3. Germline CDR1 and CDR2: MNHEY and SVGEGT.

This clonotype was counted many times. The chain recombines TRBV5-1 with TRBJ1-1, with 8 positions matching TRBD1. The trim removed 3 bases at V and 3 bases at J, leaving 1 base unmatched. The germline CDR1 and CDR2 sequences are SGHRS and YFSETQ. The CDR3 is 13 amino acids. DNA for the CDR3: TGCGCCAGCAGCTCACAGGGGGACACTGAAGCTTTCTTT. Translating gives CASSSQGDTEAFF.

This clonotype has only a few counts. CDR3 sequence: CASNTATSGLLEQYF. In nucleotides, the CDR3 is TGTGCCAGCAACACGGCAACTAGCGGTCTGCTCGAGCAGTACTTC. The rearrangement joins TRBV7-2 to TRBJ2-7; 8 nucleotides match TRBD2. CDR1 and CDR2 (germline): SGHTA, FQGNSA. This CDR3 contains 15 residues. V shed 7 bases and J 6 bases; nucleotides not matched to a gene: 14.

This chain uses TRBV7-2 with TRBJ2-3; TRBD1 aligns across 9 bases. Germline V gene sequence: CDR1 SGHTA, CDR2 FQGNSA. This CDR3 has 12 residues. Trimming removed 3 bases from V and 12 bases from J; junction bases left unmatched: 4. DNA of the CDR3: TGTGCCAGCAGCTTTGGGACAGGGTACCAGTATTTT. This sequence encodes CASSFGTGYQYF.

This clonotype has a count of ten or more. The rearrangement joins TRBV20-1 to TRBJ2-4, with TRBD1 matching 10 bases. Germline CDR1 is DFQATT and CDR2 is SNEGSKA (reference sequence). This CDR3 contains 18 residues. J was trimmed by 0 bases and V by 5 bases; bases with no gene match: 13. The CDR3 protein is CSAYSWDRGPLAKNIQYF. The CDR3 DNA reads TGCAGTGCTTATAGTTGGGACAGGGGACCTTTAGCCAAAAACATTCAGTACTTC.

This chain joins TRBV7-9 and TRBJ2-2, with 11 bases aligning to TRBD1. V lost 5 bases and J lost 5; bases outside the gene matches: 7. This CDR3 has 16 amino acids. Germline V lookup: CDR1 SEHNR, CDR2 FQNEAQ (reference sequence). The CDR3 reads CASSDGQGAYTGELFF. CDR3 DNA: TGTGCCAGCAGCGACGGACAGGGGGCTTATACCGGGGAGCTGTTTTTT. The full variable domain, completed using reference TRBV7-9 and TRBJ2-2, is DTGVSQNPRHKITKRGQNVTFRCDPISEHNRLYWYRQTLGQGPEFLTYFQNEAQLEKSRLLSDRFSAERPKGSFSTLEIQRTEQGDSAMYLCASSDGQGAYTGELFFGEGSRLTVL.

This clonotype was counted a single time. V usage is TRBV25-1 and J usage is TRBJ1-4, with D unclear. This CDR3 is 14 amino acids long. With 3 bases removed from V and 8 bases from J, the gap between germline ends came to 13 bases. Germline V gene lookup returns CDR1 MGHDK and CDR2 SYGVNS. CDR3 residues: CASSEFQKQEKLFF. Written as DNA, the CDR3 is TGTGCCAGCAGTGAGTTCCAGAAACAGGAAAAACTGTTTTTT.

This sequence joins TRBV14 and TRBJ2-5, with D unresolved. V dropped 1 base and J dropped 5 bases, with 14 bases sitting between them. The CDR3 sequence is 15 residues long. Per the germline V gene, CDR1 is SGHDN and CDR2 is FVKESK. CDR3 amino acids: CASSQGTVLGETQYF. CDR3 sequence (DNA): TGTGCCAGCAGCCAAGGGACCGTTCTTGGGGAGACCCAGTACTTC.

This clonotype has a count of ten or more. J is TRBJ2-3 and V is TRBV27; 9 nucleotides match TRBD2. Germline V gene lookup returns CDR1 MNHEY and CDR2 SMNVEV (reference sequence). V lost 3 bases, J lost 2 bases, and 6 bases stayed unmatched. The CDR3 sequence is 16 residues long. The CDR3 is CASSLAAGGLTDTQYF. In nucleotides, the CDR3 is TGTGCCAGCAGTTTGGCGGCGGGAGGGCTCACAGATACGCAGTATTTT.

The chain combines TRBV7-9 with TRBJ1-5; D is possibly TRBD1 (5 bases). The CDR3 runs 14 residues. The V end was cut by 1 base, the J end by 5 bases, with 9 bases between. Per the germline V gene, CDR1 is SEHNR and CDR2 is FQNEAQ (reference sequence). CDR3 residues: CASSLGWGHQPQHF. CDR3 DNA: TGTGCCAGCAGCTTAGGGTGGGGCCATCAGCCCCAGCATTTT.

The CDR3 region has the DNA TGTGCCAGCAGTTACCTTCAAGAGACCCAGTACTTC. This translates into CASSYLQETQYF. This chain links TRBV6-6 with TRBJ2-5; D ambiguous. Trimming took 2 bases from V and 2 from J, leaving 3 bases between them. The CDR3 spans 12 residues. CDR1 MNHNY and CDR2 SVGAGI come from the germline V gene (reference sequence).

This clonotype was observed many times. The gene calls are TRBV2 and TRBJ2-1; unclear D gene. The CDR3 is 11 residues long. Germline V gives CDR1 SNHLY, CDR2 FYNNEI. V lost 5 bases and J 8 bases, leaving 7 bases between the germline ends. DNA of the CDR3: TGTGCCAGCAGTCCCAGCGATGAGCAGTTCTTC. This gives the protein CASSPSDEQFF. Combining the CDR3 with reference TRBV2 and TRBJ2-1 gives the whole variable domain EPEVTQTPSHQVTQMGQEVILRCVPISNHLYFYWYRQILGQKVEFLVSFYNNEISEKSEIFDDQFSVERPDGSNFTLKIRSTKLEDSAMYFCASSPSDEQFFGPGTRLTVL.